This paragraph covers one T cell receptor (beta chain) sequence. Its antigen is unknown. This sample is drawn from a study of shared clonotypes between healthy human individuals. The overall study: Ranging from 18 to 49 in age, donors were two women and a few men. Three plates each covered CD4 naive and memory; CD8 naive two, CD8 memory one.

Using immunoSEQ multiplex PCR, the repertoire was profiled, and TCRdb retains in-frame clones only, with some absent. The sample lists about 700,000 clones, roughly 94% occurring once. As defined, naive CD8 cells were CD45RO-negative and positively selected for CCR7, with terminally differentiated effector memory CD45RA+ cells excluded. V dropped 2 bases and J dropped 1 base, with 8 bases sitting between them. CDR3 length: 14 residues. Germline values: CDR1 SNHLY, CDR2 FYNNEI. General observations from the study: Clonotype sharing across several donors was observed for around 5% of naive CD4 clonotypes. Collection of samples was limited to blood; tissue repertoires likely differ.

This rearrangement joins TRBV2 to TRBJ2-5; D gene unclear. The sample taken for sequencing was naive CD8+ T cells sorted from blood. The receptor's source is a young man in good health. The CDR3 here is CASSEWAPQETQYF. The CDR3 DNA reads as TGTGCCAGCAGTGAATGGGCACCCCAAGAGACCCAGTACTTC.